These 10 T cell receptor beta chains share one sample of origin, sequenced in a study of blood T cells in healthy people across ages. With a J-beta primer mix and a sample-barcoded 5' primer, a second PCR ran 7 to 11 cycles. TCRdb used MiXCR to reprocess the 5' RACE reads, holding one entry per CDR3 protein. Among 550,000 to 750,000 distinct CDR3 sequences listed, 21% were seen once. Sequenced material: blood. Receptors originate from a man in his sixties or seventies in good health.

This clonotype was found many times. The chain links TRBV20-1 to TRBJ1-2; 8 bases are a match to TRBD1. The J segment lost 0 bases and the V segment lost 5 bases, leaving 11 bases of the junction unmatched. This CDR3 has 16 amino acids. Per germline, CDR1 DFQATT and CDR2 SNEGSKA (reference sequence). CDR3 region: CSAVWTGNQANYGYTF. The CDR3 region has the DNA TGCAGTGCTGTTTGGACAGGGAACCAAGCTAACTATGGCTACACCTTC.

The table lists this clonotype with a few counts. This chain uses TRBV7-2 with TRBJ2-5, with 9 bases that match TRBD1. CDR3 length: 15 residues. V lost 5 bases to trimming and J lost 2 bases; unmatched junction nucleotides: 6. Germline V gives CDR1 SGHTA, CDR2 FQGNSA. CDR3 DNA: TGTGCCAGCAGCGCAACCGGGACAGGGCAAGAGACCCAGTACTTC. This codes for CASSATGTGQETQYF.

In regard to this clonotype: The junction departs from germline at one end; a sequencing error may be responsible. The chain recombines TRBV2 with TRBJ2-7, with D possibly being TRBD2 (6 bases). The CDR3 length is 13 residues. Germline CDR1 SNHLY, CDR2 FYNNEI. The CDR3 nucleotides are TGTGCCTGCAGTGAGGGCTCTAGCGACGAGCAGTACTTC. This translates into CACSEGSSDEQYF.

In its sample, this clonotype was seen a few times. The J gene is TRBJ2-7, the V gene TRBV6-6; 8 positions match TRBD1. CDR3 length: 13 residues. The junction had 8 bases not matched to a gene; V was cut back by 7 bases and J by 6 bases. Germline lookup yields CDR1 MNHNY and CDR2 SVGAGI (reference sequence). Written as DNA, the CDR3 is TGTGCCAGCATATCGGACAGGGTGAGCGAGCAGTACTTC. Its protein is CASISDRVSEQYF.

This clonotype was seen only a few times. Since the CDR3 does not end with the conserved phenylalanine or tryptophan, this likely comes from a read error. This chain uses TRBV6-1 with TRBJ2-7; D is unclear. The CDR3 has 12 amino acids. Germline loops: CDR1 MNHNS, CDR2 SASEGT. Deletions cut 2 bases from V and 3 bases from J, with 5 bases between. CDR3 nucleotide sequence: TGTGCCAGCAGTGAATCTCACTACGAGCAGTACTAC. Translation gives CASSESHYEQYY.

This chain uses TRBV29-1 with TRBJ2-3; 13 bases map to TRBD2. The CDR3 runs to 13 residues. J gave up 4 bases and V 7 bases, and 2 bases lay outside the gene matches. CDR1 SQVTM and CDR2 ANQGSEA come from the germline V gene. The CDR3 sequence is CSGTSGGSDTQYF. In DNA, the CDR3 is TGCAGCGGGACTAGCGGGGGTTCAGATACGCAGTATTTT.

V gene TRBV19 combines with J gene TRBJ1-1; 12 bases agree with TRBD1. Trimming removed 7 bases from V and 11 bases from J; junction bases left unmatched: 14. Per the germline V gene, CDR1 is LNHDA and CDR2 is SQIVND (reference sequence). This CDR3 comprises 15 residues. The CDR3 protein is CASTPGQGAASLAFF. DNA for the CDR3: TGTGCCAGTACTCCGGGACAGGGGGCGGCGTCGTTGGCTTTCTTT.

As regards this clonotype: The junction shows a germline mismatch at one end, possibly a read error. V is TRBV6-6 and J is TRBJ1-3; possible D gene TRBD1, 5 bases. The CDR3 has 16 amino acids. Germline values: CDR1 MNHNY, CDR2 SVGAGI (reference sequence). CDR3 bases: TGTGCCAGCAGGGACCGGGACCGCGGCTCTGGAAGCACCATATATTTT. Amino acid sequence: CASRDRDRGSGSTIYF.

This clonotype appeared a few times. The V call is TRBV19, the J call TRBJ2-2; 10 positions match TRBD1. After removal of 6 bases from V and 6 bases from J, the junction contained 4 bases not matched to a gene. This CDR3 contains 14 residues. Germline V lookup: CDR1 LNHDA, CDR2 SQIVND (reference sequence). This chain's CDR3 is CASSGTGVAGELFF. CDR3 coding DNA: TGTGCCAGTAGCGGGACAGGGGTCGCCGGGGAGCTGTTTTTT.

This clonotype was counted only a few times. The chain joins TRBV20-1 to TRBJ2-7; D is unresolved. The CDR3 loop spans 14 amino acids. The germline gives CDR1 DFQATT, CDR2 SNEGSKA (reference sequence). V was clipped by 5 bases and J by 0 bases, with 14 bases between them. For the CDR3, the DNA is TGCAGTGCTCTCAACGACCGGAGCTCCTACGAGCAGTACTTC. Amino acids: CSALNDRSSYEQYF.